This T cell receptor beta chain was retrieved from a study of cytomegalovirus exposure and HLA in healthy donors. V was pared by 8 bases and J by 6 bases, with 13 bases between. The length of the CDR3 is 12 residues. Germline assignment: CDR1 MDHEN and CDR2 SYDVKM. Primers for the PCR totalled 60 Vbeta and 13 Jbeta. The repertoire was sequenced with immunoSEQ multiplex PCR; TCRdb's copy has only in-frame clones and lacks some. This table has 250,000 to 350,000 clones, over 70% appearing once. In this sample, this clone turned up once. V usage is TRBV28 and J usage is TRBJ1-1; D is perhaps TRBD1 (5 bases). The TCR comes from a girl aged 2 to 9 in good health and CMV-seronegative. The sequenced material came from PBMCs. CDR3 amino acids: CASGLSGAEAFF. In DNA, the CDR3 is TGTGCCAGCGGGTTGTCGGGGGCTGAAGCTTTCTTT.